What follows are 10 T cell receptor beta chains derived from one specimen sequenced in a study of early T cells in non-severe SARS-CoV-2 infection. TCRdb used MiXCR to reprocess the 5' RACE reads, holding one entry per CDR3 protein. The sample consists of more than 55,000 distinct CDR3 sequences, more than 3.5% of them appearing once. This specimen was whole blood, taken at baseline. Receptors were obtained from an adult who was a healthcare worker with PCR-confirmed SARS-CoV-2 infection or an uninfected control (not recorded which). The donor label of this sample is uncertain.

The rearrangement uses TRBV11-3 and TRBJ2-7; 7 nucleotides line up with TRBD1. V shed 1 base, J shed 3 bases, and the junction held 12 bases outside the gene matches. The germline CDR1 and CDR2 sequences are SGHNT and YENEEA. There are 17 residues in the CDR3. CDR3 sequence (DNA): TGTGCCAGCAGCTTAGGGGAAACCGGGACAGCTCACTACGAGCAGTACTTC. Its protein product is CASSLGETGTAHYEQYF.

This clonotype was observed at least ten times. The chain combines TRBV20-1 with TRBJ1-2; D might be TRBD1 (6 bases). The CDR3 loop spans 14 amino acids. Trimming stripped 2 bases from V and 3 bases from J, with 13 bases between. Germline V CDR1 and CDR2: DFQATT, SNEGSKA (reference sequence). The CDR3 reads CSARSGGADYGYTF. The CDR3, as DNA: TGCAGTGCTAGATCTGGGGGGGCCGACTATGGCTACACCTTC.

This clonotype was picked up many times. The chain carries TRBV27 and TRBJ2-7; D possibly corresponds to TRBD1 (6 bases). V lost 6 bases to trimming and J lost 3 bases, with 18 bases between them. CDR3 length: 15 residues. CDR1 is MNHEY, CDR2 SMNVEV, per germline (reference sequence). In nucleotides, the CDR3 is TGTGCCAGCAGCCAAAGGGCAGGGGTATACTACGAGCAGTACTTC. Residues: CASSQRAGVYYEQYF.

This clonotype was counted at least ten times. The rearrangement uses TRBV4-1 and TRBJ2-1; TRBD2 aligns across 12 bases. CDR1 MGHRA and CDR2 YSYEKL come from the germline V gene. The CDR3 has 16 amino acids. The J segment lost 8 bases and the V segment lost 4 bases, leaving 9 bases of the junction unmatched. Written as DNA, the CDR3 is TGCGCCAGCAGCCGTCTACTAGCGGGGGGCGTGGATGAGCAGTTCTTC. As protein: CASSRLLAGGVDEQFF.

This clonotype was seen more than once but under ten times. The rearrangement links TRBV5-4 to TRBJ1-1; 8 nucleotides match TRBD1. This CDR3 is built from 13 residues. Trimming removed 4 bases from V and 8 bases from J; junction bases left unmatched: 7. CDR1 is SGHNT and CDR2 is YYREEE in the germline V gene (reference sequence). In DNA, the CDR3 is TGTGCCAGCAGCATACAGGGGGTAGAAGAAGCTTTCTTT. Protein product: CASSIQGVEEAFF.

This clonotype was seen only a few times. The chain carries TRBV28 and TRBJ2-7; TRBD2 might be the D (6 bases). Germline V lookup: CDR1 MDHEN, CDR2 SYDVKM. The CDR3 covers 13 residues. Trimming took off 4 bases at V and 4 bases at J, with 11 bases between the two ends. The CDR3 nucleotides read TGTGCCAGCAGTTCGGCGGGGAGGTACGAGCAGTACTTC. Amino acids: CASSSAGRYEQYF.

The gene calls are TRBV11-2 and TRBJ1-1, with a weak D call TRBD1 (5 bases). Trimming removed 2 bases at V and 1 base at J, with 11 bases between. Germline V gene lookup returns CDR1 SGHAT and CDR2 FQNNGV. This CDR3 region has 15 residues. The CDR3 region is CASSLSTGPNTEAFF. Written as DNA, the CDR3 is TGTGCCAGCAGCTTAAGTACAGGCCCGAACACTGAAGCTTTCTTT.

This clonotype occurred many times. The chain uses TRBV28 and TRBJ1-1; D not certain. V was clipped by 6 bases and J by 3 bases, with 5 bases between them. The CDR3 is 11 residues long. Germline V gives CDR1 MDHEN, CDR2 SYDVKM. DNA for the CDR3: TGTGCCAGCAGCTTGGACACTGAAGCTTTCTTT. It encodes CASSLDTEAFF.

The chain combines TRBV19 with TRBJ1-5, with TRBD1 as a possible D gene (6 bases). The CDR3 is 12 residues long. V was shortened by 0 bases and J by 9 bases, with 6 bases between the two germline ends. The germline V gene encodes CDR1 LNHDA and CDR2 SQIVND (reference sequence). This CDR3 is CASSIEGGPQHF. In DNA, the CDR3 is TGTGCCAGTAGTATAGAAGGGGGGCCCCAGCATTTT.

In its sample, this clonotype was seen many times. The chain uses TRBV11-2 and TRBJ2-3, with TRBD2 identical over 8 bases. V lost 5 bases and J lost 3; bases outside the gene matches: 7. The CDR3 spans 15 residues. Germline V gene lookup returns CDR1 SGHAT and CDR2 FQNNGV. Written as DNA, the CDR3 is TGTGCCAGCAGCACCCAGCGGGGGAGGACAGATACGCAGTATTTT. Its protein is CASSTQRGRTDTQYF.